This TCR beta chain emerged from a study of identical twins. Germline V CDR1 and CDR2: SGHVS, FNYEAQ. The V gene lost 0 bases and the J gene lost 0 bases, with 14 bases spanning the gap. This CDR3 region has 17 residues. A universal primer site came from template switching; cDNA carried unique molecular identifiers. TCRdb re-called the 5' RACE reads with MiXCR, one entry per CDR3 protein. The sample has approximately 590,000 distinct CDR3 sequences; approximately 10% are singletons. With regard to this clonotype: The antigen is unknown.

Overall study findings and caveats: Modelling approaches yielded underestimates of out-of-frame TCR alpha sharing between monozygotic twins.

The same specimen was also included in a second study, on yellow fever vaccine responses in identical twins. That work adds: Twin vaccine T cell responses reportedly seemed partly convergent, partly personalized.

The receptor's source is a young woman in good health. The genes are TRBV7-6 and TRBJ1-1, with D unclear. Sample: PBMCs. The DNA of the CDR3 is TGTGCCAGCAGCTTAGCTCTTGGGGTAATTATGAACACTGAAGCTTTCTTT. Encoded protein: CASSLALGVIMNTEAFF.